By its share, the clone carrying this T cell receptor (beta chain) is medium-sized. This sample was included in a study of blood T cell repertoires in COVID-19. Study in general: From the United States, Italy and Spain came samples of acute and convalescent COVID-19.

This CDR3 region has 16 residues. V lost 0 bases to trimming and J lost 2 bases; unmatched junction nucleotides: 5. Germline V gives CDR1 LGHNA, CDR2 YNFKEQ. As originally analysed: Nucleated cell counts were estimated from reference gene primer amplification. Only in-frame clones appear in the TCRdb table, and some are missing; sequencing was by immunoSEQ multiplex PCR. The D gene and trimming were derived from the DNA, and the V and J assignments and clone size from that table. The table lists about 210,000 clones, 88% of them singletons. This TCR was sampled from a man between 65 and 80 years old with acute or convalescent COVID-19. The sequencing sample was made of peripheral blood. The rearrangement joins TRBV4-2 to TRBJ2-3, with 7 bases matching TRBD1. The CDR3 region has the DNA TGTGCCAGCAGCCAAGATGGGACAGCGGCCACAGATACGCAGTATTTT. It encodes CASSQDGTAATDTQYF.